Shown below are 15 T cell receptor beta chains from a single sample sequenced in a study of blood T cell repertoires in COVID-19. Generated by immunoSEQ multiplex PCR, the TCRdb table keeps only in-frame clones and is missing some. The table shows around 32,000 clones, with about 92% occurring only once. Sample: peripheral blood. These receptors were collected from a man between 65 and 85 years old with active or convalescent COVID-19.

On this clone: Other DNA sequences in this specimen translate into the identical CDR3. The V gene is TRBV28, the J gene TRBJ1-1, with TRBD1 matching over 8 bases. The V gene's germline CDR1 is MDHEN and CDR2 SYDVKM. The V gene end was trimmed by 3 bases and the J gene end by 4 bases; junction bases not matched to a gene: 4. The CDR3 has 14 amino acids. CDR3: CASSLAGGGTEAFF. For the CDR3, the DNA is TGTGCCAGCAGTTTGGCAGGGGGCGGCACTGAAGCTTTCTTT.

In nucleotides, the CDR3 is TGTGCCAGCAGCCAAGAATGGGACTTGAACAATGAGCAGTTCTTC. Translated: CASSQEWDLNNEQFF. The chain couples TRBV14 to TRBJ2-1, with D possibly being TRBD2 (6 bases). The CDR3 is made up of 15 amino acids. V lost 0 bases, J lost 5 bases, and 11 bases lay in between. Per germline, CDR1 SGHDN and CDR2 FVKESK.

This clone was picked up one time. This chain uses TRBV7-9 with TRBJ1-2, with 7 positions matching TRBD1. The V and J ends lost 5 bases and 5 bases, in that order; junction bases with no gene match: 5. The CDR3 is made up of 13 amino acids. Looked up from germline, CDR1 is SEHNR and CDR2 is FQNEAQ (reference sequence). CDR3: CASSRDRWYGYTF. DNA of the CDR3: TGTGCCAGCAGCCGGGACAGATGGTATGGCTACACCTTC.

The V gene is TRBV5-1, the J gene TRBJ2-2, with TRBD2 matching 12 bases. The ends lost 1 base at V and 1 base at J; junction bases unmatched: 5. Germline values: CDR1 SGHRS, CDR2 YFSETQ. CDR3 length equals 18 residues. CDR3 sequence reads: CASSLSPSGRGNTGELFF. CDR3 coding DNA: TGCGCCAGCAGCTTGTCGCCTAGCGGGAGGGGGAACACCGGGGAGCTGTTTTTT.

This chain links TRBV28 with TRBJ1-2; D remains unclear. Between the trimmed V and J ends, which lost 3 bases and 13 bases, there was a span of 15 bases. The CDR3 spans 12 residues. CDR1 is MDHEN, CDR2 SYDVKM, per germline. The CDR3 sequence: CASSLEGWETTF. The CDR3 DNA is TGTGCCAGCAGTTTGGAGGGTTGGGAGACCACCTTC.

The CDR3 nucleotides are TGCGCCAGCAGCTTGGATGCCCGGTCTGAGCAGTACTTC. Its translation: CASSLDARSEQYF. This chain connects TRBV5-1 to TRBJ2-7; D gene ambiguous. The CDR3 totals 13 residues. Germline V lookup: CDR1 SGHRS, CDR2 YFSETQ. Trimming left V 0 bases short and J 7 bases short, with 11 bases between.

The V call is TRBV6-2 or TRBV6-3, the J call TRBJ2-6, with 8 bases identical to TRBD1. Per germline, CDR1 MNHEY and CDR2 SVGEGT. CDR3 length equals 17 residues. J lost 0 bases, V lost 4 bases, and 5 bases had no gene match. Here the CDR3 DNA reads TGTGCCAGCAGTTCAGGACAGGGAGACTCTGGGGCCAACGTCCTGACTTTC. It yields the protein CASSSGQGDSGANVLTF.

The CDR3 coding sequence is TGTGCCAGCAGTTACGGGGGAGGCCCCTACGAGCAGTACTTC. Protein sequence: CASSYGGGPYEQYF. The J gene is TRBJ2-7, the V gene TRBV6-2 or TRBV6-3, with D tentatively TRBD2 (6 bases). The CDR3 has 14 residues. Germline CDR1 MNHEY, CDR2 SVGEGT. V lost 2 bases and J lost 2, with 10 bases in between.

A single count supports this clone. V is TRBV7-7 and J is TRBJ2-3; 12 positions agree with TRBD2. Losses at the gene ends were 1 base for V and 2 bases for J; bases not matched to a gene: 1. Germline V CDR1 and CDR2: SSHAT, FNYEAQ (reference sequence). CDR3 length: 16 amino acids. The CDR3 DNA reads as TGTGCCAGCAGCTTAGGACTAGCGGGAGCCACAGATACGCAGTATTTT. It yields the protein CASSLGLAGATDTQYF.

J is TRBJ2-2 and V is TRBV5-4; unclear D gene. The CDR3 sequence is 13 residues long. Germline V gene data show CDR1 as SGHNT and CDR2 as YYREEE (reference sequence). V was trimmed by 4 bases and J by 5 bases, leaving 9 bases between them. Here the CDR3 reads CASSLVLTGELFF. CDR3 nucleotide sequence: TGTGCCAGCAGCCTCGTTTTGACCGGGGAGCTGTTTTTT.

The chain links TRBV7-9 to TRBJ1-4, with D unresolved. Germline V gene lookup returns CDR1 SEHNR and CDR2 FQNEAQ (reference sequence). Trimming shortened V by 5 bases and J by 8 bases, and 12 bases separated the two germline ends. The CDR3 sequence is 13 residues long. In DNA, the CDR3 is TGTGCCAGCAGCCCGCAGGAGGGCGAAAAACTGTTTTTT. Residues: CASSPQEGEKLFF.

This clone appeared a few times. The chain carries TRBV5-5 and TRBJ1-6, with D maybe TRBD1 (5 bases). Germline loops: CDR1 SGHKS, CDR2 YYEKEE (reference sequence). Trimming removed 4 bases from V and 2 bases from J, with 10 bases in between. The CDR3 contains 15 residues. DNA for the CDR3: TGTGCCAGCAGCGTACCAGGGACCTATAATTCACCCCTCCACTTT. Protein: CASSVPGTYNSPLHF. Variable domain in full (rest from reference TRBV5-5 and TRBJ1-6): DAGVTQSPTHLIKTRGQQVTLRCSPISGHKSVSWYQQVLGQGPQFIFQYYEKEERGRGNFPDRFSARQFPNYSSELNVNALLLGDSALYLCASSVPGTYNSPLHFGNGTRLTVT.

CDR3 coding DNA: TGTGCCAGCAGTTCCAGCGGGGGGGCCCTTACAGGGCAGTACTTC. It yields the protein CASSSSGGALTGQYF. The J gene is TRBJ2-7, the V gene TRBV2; 10 nucleotides align to TRBD2. The germline V gene has CDR1 SNHLY and CDR2 FYNNEI. There are 15 residues in the CDR3. V lost 5 bases, J lost 9 bases, and 13 bases stayed unmatched.

The CDR3 is CASSNGQGNTEAFF. CDR3 nucleotide sequence: TGTGCCAGTAGTAACGGACAGGGGAACACTGAAGCTTTCTTT. This chain joins TRBV19 and TRBJ1-1, with TRBD1 matching 8 bases. V dropped 4 bases and J dropped 1; count of bases not matched to a gene: 2. The V gene's germline CDR1 is LNHDA and CDR2 SQIVND (reference sequence). CDR3 length: 14 residues.

The sample holds a few counts of this clone. The CDR3 nucleotides read TGTGCCAGTAGCGGACGGGGTAGCTGGAATCAGCCCCAGCATTTT. Translating it yields CASSGRGSWNQPQHF. The rearrangement joins TRBV19 to TRBJ1-5; D gene ambiguous. The CDR3 sequence is 15 residues long. Looked up from germline, CDR1 is LNHDA and CDR2 is SQIVND (reference sequence). The V gene lost 6 bases and the J gene lost 4 bases, with 16 bases spanning the gap.